The 31 T cell receptor beta chains in this list originate from one sample, sequenced in a study of T cell responses to AZD1222 COVID-19 vaccine. Data came from immunoSEQ multiplex PCR; TCRdb stores just in-frame clones and leaves some out. The sample has approximately 140,000 clones, 75% to 95% seen once; the top ten hold around 6.9%. The input for sequencing was peripheral blood, taken 28 days after the second dose of the MenACWY control vaccine. The source of these receptors is an adult who received the MenACWY meningococcal vaccine as a control.

CDR3 bases: TGCGCCAGCAGCCAAGATCAGAGTGGGACAGGGGCTGAAAAACTGTTTTTT. This sequence encodes CASSQDQSGTGAEKLFF. The chain joins TRBV4-1 to TRBJ1-4; 10 bases align to TRBD1. The CDR3 loop spans 17 amino acids. Trimming removed 0 bases from V and 7 bases from J; junction bases left unmatched: 8. The germline V gene has CDR1 MGHRA and CDR2 YSYEKL.

In the case of this clone: Other DNA sequences within the sample encode an identical CDR3. CDR3 nucleotide sequence: TGTGCCAGCAGCCAGACAGGGGGTAGCAATCAGCCCCAGCATTTT. Its translation is CASSQTGGSNQPQHF. The chain has TRBV3-1 (or the pseudogene TRBV3-2) and TRBJ1-5, with 9 positions matching TRBD1. The CDR3 sequence is 15 residues long. V shed 3 bases and J 0 bases; nucleotides not matched to a gene: 0. Germline CDR1 LGHDT, CDR2 YNNKEL (reference sequence).

The rearrangement uses TRBV7-3 and TRBJ2-2, with 9 positions matching TRBD1. J gave up 5 bases and V 4 bases, and 5 bases lay outside the gene matches. The germline V gene has CDR1 SGHTA and CDR2 FQGTGA. The CDR3 is made up of 15 amino acids. In DNA form, the CDR3 reads TGTGCCAGCAGCTCCGGACAGGGGAGAACCGGGGAGCTGTTTTTT. Translated, it gives CASSSGQGRTGELFF.

This clone was seen only a few times. The V gene is TRBV12-5, the J gene TRBJ1-1; D possibly corresponds to TRBD1 (6 bases). This CDR3 region has 15 residues. V was cut by 5 bases and J by 3 bases, with 16 bases left in between. From germline, CDR1 is LGHNT and CDR2 FRNRAP. The CDR3 loop is CASGPGIGGDTEAFF. In DNA, the CDR3 is TGTGCTAGTGGTCCCGGAATAGGGGGGGACACTGAAGCTTTCTTT.

V usage is TRBV6-6 and J usage is TRBJ2-3; 9 positions match TRBD1. Looked up from germline, CDR1 is MNHNY and CDR2 is SVGAGI (reference sequence). CDR3 size: 18 residues. V was pared by 5 bases and J by 3 bases, with 15 bases of the junction left unmatched. In nucleotides, the CDR3 is TGTGCCAGCAGTCCCCATATGCCCGGGACAGGGTGGACAGATACGCAGTATTTT. It specifies CASSPHMPGTGWTDTQYF.

This clone has only one observation. V gene TRBV2 combines with J gene TRBJ1-6; TRBD1 might be the D (6 bases). V lost 5 bases to trimming and J lost 6 bases, with 11 bases between them. Germline CDR1 and CDR2: SNHLY and FYNNEI. This CDR3 spans 14 amino acids. The CDR3 region is CASSSGTSNSPLHF. As DNA, the CDR3 is TGTGCCAGCAGTTCCGGGACATCTAATTCACCCCTCCACTTT.

The V gene is TRBV29-1, the J gene TRBJ1-3, with D uncertain. Germline V CDR1 and CDR2: SQVTM, ANQGSEA. Trimming cost V 4 bases and J 5 bases, with 15 bases left between them. The CDR3 spans 14 residues. The CDR3 spells CSVGSAPDRNTIYF. The CDR3 nucleotides are TGCAGCGTTGGGTCAGCCCCCGACCGAAACACCATATATTTT. Drawing the rest from reference TRBV29-1 and TRBJ1-3, the complete variable domain is SAVISQKPSRDICQRGTSLTIQCQVDSQVTMMFWYRQQPGQSLTLIATANQGSEATYESGFVIDKFPISRPNLTFSTLTVSNMSPEDSSIYLCSVGSAPDRNTIYFGEGSWLTVV.

This chain connects TRBV27 to TRBJ2-1; 9 nucleotides agree with TRBD2. The V gene end was trimmed by 6 bases and the J gene end by 6 bases; junction bases not matched to a gene: 6. CDR3 length: 14 residues. Germline V lookup: CDR1 MNHEY, CDR2 SMNVEV (reference sequence). In DNA form, the CDR3 reads TGTGCCAGCAGCTACCTAGCGGGAAGCAATGAGCAGTTCTTC. It translates to CASSYLAGSNEQFF.

This sequence joins TRBV19 and TRBJ1-4; D is perhaps TRBD1 (5 bases). Trimming pared 4 bases from V and 5 bases from J, leaving 11 bases between. The length of the CDR3 is 14 residues. Germline CDR1 and CDR2: LNHDA and SQIVND (reference sequence). CDR3 DNA sequence: TGTGCCAGTAGTACCGGGACGGGGAATGAAAAACTGTTTTTT. This codes for CASSTGTGNEKLFF.

This chain uses TRBV19 with TRBJ1-4; D uncertain. CDR1 is LNHDA and CDR2 is SQIVND in the germline V gene (reference sequence). The CDR3 consists of 16 residues. V was clipped by 3 bases and J by 3 bases, with 14 bases between them. CDR3: CASSILRITSNEKLFF. The CDR3 bases are TGTGCCAGTAGTATCCTCAGGATTACCTCTAATGAAAAACTGTTTTTT.

This clone occurred once. The V gene is TRBV6-2 or TRBV6-3, the J gene TRBJ2-2; D possibly corresponds to TRBD1 (6 bases). From germline, CDR1 is MNHEY and CDR2 SVGEGT. CDR3 size: 17 residues. V was cut by 8 bases and J by 5 bases, with 24 bases left in between. As DNA, the CDR3 is TGTGCCAGCCGCCCTAGCCCCGGACAGACGCTAACCGGGGAGCTGTTTTTT. Residues: CASRPSPGQTLTGELFF.

The chain uses TRBV6-5 and TRBJ1-1; weak D call: TRBD1 (6 bases). The CDR3 runs 13 residues. Germline V gene data show CDR1 as MNHEY and CDR2 as SVGAGI. Between the trimmed V and J ends, which lost 4 bases and 5 bases, there was a span of 11 bases. The CDR3: CASSWGGQTEAFF. The CDR3 bases are TGTGCCAGCAGTTGGGGGGGGCAGACTGAAGCTTTCTTT.

The chain links TRBV5-1 to TRBJ1-5; TRBD1 matches 7 bases. Germline-derived CDR1 and CDR2 are SGHRS and YFSETQ. Trimming at V came to 0 bases and at J to 3 bases, leaving 3 bases not matched to a gene. The CDR3 is 15 residues long. CDR3 bases: TGCGCCAGCAGCTTGGAGGGGGCGACCAATCAGCCCCAGCATTTT. It specifies CASSLEGATNQPQHF.

V is TRBV29-1 and J is TRBJ1-2, with D perhaps matching TRBD1 (5 bases). The CDR3 spans 11 residues. Trimming took off 7 bases at V and 6 bases at J, with 12 bases between the two ends. Germline V gene data show CDR1 as SQVTM and CDR2 as ANQGSEA. CDR3 bases: TGCAGCGGGGGCTGGCCGGATGGCTACACCTTC. As protein: CSGGWPDGYTF.

This sequence joins TRBV7-9 and TRBJ2-7; tentatively, D is TRBD1 (6 bases). Looked up from germline, CDR1 is SEHNR and CDR2 is FQNEAQ (reference sequence). This CDR3 is built from 13 residues. V gave up 1 base and J gave up 6 bases, with 10 bases separating them. The CDR3 protein is CASSLGTEVEQYF. The CDR3 nucleotides read TGTGCCAGCAGCTTAGGGACAGAGGTCGAGCAGTACTTC.

V usage is TRBV10-2 and J usage is TRBJ2-7; no definite D call. Germline V gene data show CDR1 as WSHSY and CDR2 as SAAADI. The CDR3 has 13 amino acids. V lost 2 bases and J 3 bases, leaving 8 bases between the germline ends. CDR3 nucleotide sequence: TGCGCCAGCAGTGAGGCCGGCAGCTACGAGCAGTACTTC. This encodes CASSEAGSYEQYF.

The chain uses TRBV4-1 and TRBJ2-3; 12 nucleotides align to TRBD2. V was pared by 0 bases and J by 8 bases, with 6 bases of the junction left unmatched. The CDR3 contains 16 residues. Germline V gene sequence: CDR1 MGHRA, CDR2 YSYEKL. As DNA, the CDR3 is TGCGCCAGCAGCCAAGAACAGCCTAGCGGGGGGGGTACGCAGTATTTT. Translated: CASSQEQPSGGGTQYF.

The J gene is TRBJ2-2, the V gene TRBV2; 13 nucleotides line up with TRBD2. With 6 bases clipped from V and 7 bases from J, the junction kept 5 bases outside the gene matches. Germline CDR1 SNHLY, CDR2 FYNNEI. CDR3 size: 15 residues. CDR3: CASSDRTSGGGELFF. CDR3 nucleotide sequence: TGTGCCAGCAGCGATCGGACTAGCGGGGGCGGGGAGCTGTTTTTT.

The V and J genes are TRBV20-1 and TRBJ2-1; 12 bases are a match to TRBD2. The CDR3 runs 13 residues. Germline loops: CDR1 DFQATT, CDR2 SNEGSKA (reference sequence). J was trimmed by 10 bases and V by 3 bases; bases with no gene match: 4. CDR3: CSASALAGGEQFF. CDR3 coding DNA: TGCAGTGCTAGTGCACTAGCGGGAGGCGAGCAGTTCTTC.

The J gene is TRBJ2-5, the V gene TRBV18; D gene unclear. The CDR3 is 13 amino acids. Germline loops: CDR1 KGHSH, CDR2 LQKENI. V lost 3 bases and J lost 4, with 9 bases in between. CDR3 sequence (DNA): TGTGCCAGCTCACCGCCCCTGATAGAGACCCAGTACTTC. Translated: CASSPPLIETQYF.

This chain connects TRBV6-5 to TRBJ1-2; perhaps TRBD1 as D (5 bases). This CDR3 has 15 residues. Germline lookup yields CDR1 MNHEY and CDR2 SVGAGI. V was cut by 8 bases and J by 5 bases, with 21 bases left in between. The DNA of the CDR3 is TGTGCCAGCGGACACCAATCGGGGCGTCGGTATGGCTACACCTTC. Translating it yields CASGHQSGRRYGYTF.

The table lists this clone with a count of one. This chain joins TRBV28 and TRBJ1-5, with unresolved D. Germline CDR1 MDHEN, CDR2 SYDVKM. The length of the CDR3 is 11 residues. The V end was cut by 7 bases, the J end by 0 bases, with 1 base between. The CDR3 nucleotides read TGTGCCAGCACTAGCAATCAGCCCCAGCATTTT. Protein sequence: CASTSNQPQHF.

The chain couples TRBV30 to TRBJ1-6; 7 nucleotides match TRBD1. This CDR3 contains 14 residues. CDR1 is GTSNPN, CDR2 SVGIG, per germline (reference sequence). V dropped 2 bases and J dropped 13; count of bases not matched to a gene: 11. The CDR3 DNA reads as TGTGCCTGGAGTCAACGACAGGGCCTACCCCCCCTCCACTTT. It codes for CAWSQRQGLPPLHF.

J is TRBJ2-4 and V is TRBV5-1; 14 nucleotides align to TRBD2. J gave up 6 bases and V 4 bases, and 3 bases lay outside the gene matches. The CDR3 length is 15 residues. In germline, CDR1 is SGHRS, CDR2 YFSETQ. Here the CDR3 DNA reads TGCGCCAGCAGCGAGGGGACTAGCGGGAGAAACATTCAGTACTTC. This codes for CASSEGTSGRNIQYF.

The chain links TRBV6-5 to TRBJ1-2; TRBD1 aligns across 10 bases. Germline lookup yields CDR1 MNHEY and CDR2 SVGAGI. The junction had 4 bases not matched to a gene; V was cut back by 2 bases and J by 4 bases. There are 15 residues in the CDR3. This CDR3 is CASSYRDRGSYGYTF. The CDR3 DNA reads TGTGCCAGCAGTTACCGGGACAGGGGTAGCTATGGCTACACCTTC.

V usage is TRBV28 and J usage is TRBJ2-5; 10 nucleotides align to TRBD1. V was clipped by 7 bases and J by 0 bases; unmatched bases: 5. The CDR3 runs 15 residues. Germline-derived CDR1 and CDR2 are MDHEN and SYDVKM. CDR3 sequence: CASIPGQGYQETQYF. For the CDR3, the DNA is TGTGCCAGCATTCCGGGACAGGGGTACCAAGAGACCCAGTACTTC.

In its sample, this clone was seen once. The chain joins TRBV27 to TRBJ2-6; D is uncertain. CDR1 is MNHEY and CDR2 is SMNVEV in the germline V gene (reference sequence). Trimming removed 6 bases at V and 1 base at J, with 22 bases between. The CDR3 covers 19 residues. CDR3 DNA sequence: TGTGCCAGCAGGCCTTTAGTGGGTTTTGCCGGTTCTGGGGCCAACGTCCTGACTTTC. Its protein is CASRPLVGFAGSGANVLTF.

The V call is TRBV7-2, the J call TRBJ1-2; 9 nucleotides agree with TRBD1. The CDR3 totals 18 residues. The germline V gene encodes CDR1 SGHTA and CDR2 FQGNSA. J was trimmed by 6 bases and V by 5 bases; bases with no gene match: 19. The CDR3 reads CASSITWGQGGSRDGYTF. As DNA, the CDR3 is TGTGCCAGCAGCATCACCTGGGGACAGGGAGGATCGCGCGATGGCTACACCTTC.

V usage is TRBV7-2 and J usage is TRBJ2-3; no firm D call. Trimming shortened V by 1 base and J by 0 bases, and 5 bases separated the two germline ends. There are 14 residues in the CDR3. Germline values: CDR1 SGHTA, CDR2 FQGNSA. This chain's CDR3 is CASSLVASTDTQYF. The CDR3 region has the DNA TGTGCCAGCAGCTTAGTGGCTAGCACAGATACGCAGTATTTT.

The chain has TRBV9 and TRBJ2-1; 13 bases agree with TRBD2. V lost 4 bases, J lost 3 bases, and 4 bases stayed unmatched. The germline V gene encodes CDR1 SGDLS and CDR2 YYNGEE. The CDR3 has 16 amino acids. CDR3 sequence: CASSPGLAGDYNEQFF. DNA of the CDR3: TGTGCCAGCAGCCCAGGACTAGCGGGGGACTACAATGAGCAGTTCTTC.

This sequence joins TRBV28 and TRBJ1-1; the match to TRBD1 covers 9 bases. Germline values: CDR1 MDHEN, CDR2 SYDVKM. Trimming at V came to 4 bases and at J to 0 bases, leaving 12 bases not matched to a gene. CDR3 length equals 18 residues. The CDR3 coding sequence is TGTGCCAGCAGTTCCGCGACAGGGGGAACTCTCATGAACACTGAAGCTTTCTTT. The encoded protein is CASSSATGGTLMNTEAFF.